The rows below give T cell receptor beta chains drawn from one sample of a study of cytomegalovirus exposure and HLA in healthy donors. Sequencing was performed with immunoSEQ multiplex PCR; in TCRdb, only in-frame clones are kept and a portion is missing. The data show over 100,000 clones, more than 70% seen once. Sequenced material: PBMCs. These receptors were collected from a young woman in good health and CMV-seronegative. The CDR3 runs from the conserved cysteine through the conserved F or W. Each record gives: D gene, J gene, clone size, V gene, CDR3 DNA, CDR3 protein. The D gene is left open where the match is weak. The size of a clone is reported for some rows only, either as once, few or many, or as a class for expanded clones.

>TRBD2|TRBJ2-3|.|TRBV2
TGTGCCAGCAGGCCCGGGACTAGCGGGGGGGTTGCAGATACGCAGTATTTT
CASRPGTSGGVADTQYF
>TRBD1|TRBJ1-1|.|TRBV7-2
TGTGCCAGCAGCTTGGAAGGGGGCGCAACTGAAGCTTTCTTT
CASSLEGGATEAFF
>TRBD1|TRBJ2-5|.|TRBV5-1
TGCGCCAGCAGCCCGGGACAGTTCCAAGAGACCCAGTACTTC
CASSPGQFQETQYF
>.|TRBJ1-2|.|TRBV6-5
TGTGCCAGCAGTTACCTGGCTACAGAGGGCTACACCTTC
CASSYLATEGYTF
>TRBD1|TRBJ2-7|.|TRBV18
TGTGCCAGCTCACTTCGAGTCAGGGGGTTCGACGAGCAGTACTTC
CASSLRVRGFDEQYF
>.|TRBJ2-1|.|TRBV19
TGTGCCAGTACGTCCCGTCTAGCAGTCTACAATGAGCAGTTCTTC
CASTSRLAVYNEQFF
>.|TRBJ2-7|.|TRBV7-8
TGTGCCAGCAGCTTAGAGGAACAGGCCTCCTACGAGCAGTACTTC
CASSLEEQASYEQYF
>.|TRBJ2-1|.|TRBV7-3
TGTGCCAGCAGCTCGGGGGATTACAATGAGCAGTTCTTC
CASSSGDYNEQFF
>.|TRBJ2-5|once|TRBV9
TGTGCCAGCAGCGTAGTGCCAGGAGAGACCCAGTACTTC
CASSVVPGETQYF
>.|TRBJ2-3|.|TRBV7-2
TGTGCCAGCAGCTCCCTTTCGGGGTACAGCACAGATACGCAGTATTTT
CASSSLSGYSTDTQYF
>TRBD1|TRBJ1-3|.|TRBV7-6
TGTGCCAGCAGCTCCGGGACAGTTGGAAACACCATATATTTT
CASSSGTVGNTIYF
>TRBD2|TRBJ2-2|.|TRBV7-2
TGTGCCAGCAGCTTAGTATGGACTAGCGGGAGTGTTGCCGGGGAGCTGTTTTTT
CASSLVWTSGSVAGELFF
>TRBD2|TRBJ2-3|.|TRBV15
TGTGCCACCAGCAGAGCGGGACTAGCGGGGAGCGATACGCAGTATTTT
CATSRAGLAGSDTQYF
>TRBD1|TRBJ2-4|.|TRBV15
TGTGCCACCAGCTCCCGGGACAGAAACATTCAGTACTTC
CATSSRDRNIQYF
>TRBD2|TRBJ2-7|.|TRBV5-4
TGTGCCAGCAGCTTGATTCTCCTAGCGGGAATCTCCTACGAGCAGTACTTC
CASSLILLAGISYEQYF
>.|TRBJ1-5|.|TRBV7-8
TGTGCCAGCAGCTTAGAGCGTATATCTAGTCAGCCCCAGCATTTT
CASSLERISSQPQHF
>.|TRBJ1-5|.|TRBV5-5
TGTGCCAGCAGCTTGCTTAGCAATCAGCCCCAGCATTTT
CASSLLSNQPQHF
>.|TRBJ1-5|.|TRBV19
TGTGCCAGTAGTATCGGGGGGGGGCGCGGTCAGCCCCAGCATTTT
CASSIGGGRGQPQHF
>.|TRBJ1-2|.|TRBV6-6
TGTGCCAGCAGTTATTCAACCATAGGAGCTAACTATGGCTACACCTTC
CASSYSTIGANYGYTF
>.|TRBJ2-3|few|TRBV7-2
TGTGCCAGCAGCCGGAGCGTGGGGCCTGGGCGGGATACGCAGTATTTT
CASSRSVGPGRDTQYF
>.|TRBJ2-2|.|TRBV7-9
TGTGCCAGCAGCTTGATGACTGTTACCGGGGAGCTGTTTTTT
CASSLMTVTGELFF
>TRBD1|TRBJ1-5|.|TRBV18
TGTGCCAGCTCACAGACAGGGGGTAGCAATCAGCCCCAGCATTTT
CASSQTGGSNQPQHF
>.|TRBJ2-7|.|TRBV6-1
TGTGCCAGCAGTGAGGTCTCGTCGGTGAGCTCCTACGAGCAGTACTTC
CASSEVSSVSSYEQYF
>.|TRBJ2-5|.|TRBV19
TGTGCCAGTATGGACTCACGGGGAGGAGAGACCCAGTACTTC
CASMDSRGGETQYF
>TRBD2|TRBJ2-1|.|TRBV28
TGTGCCAGCAGGACCGGGGGGGGAGCGCTGAATGAGCAGTTCTTC
CASRTGGGALNEQFF
>.|TRBJ1-3|once|TRBV15
TGTGCCACCAGCAGAGACCGGACAGTTGGAAACACCATATATTTT
CATSRDRTVGNTIYF
>.|TRBJ1-2|few|TRBV5-5
TGTGCCAGCAGCCGGGACTGGGCTAACTATGGCTACACCTTC
CASSRDWANYGYTF